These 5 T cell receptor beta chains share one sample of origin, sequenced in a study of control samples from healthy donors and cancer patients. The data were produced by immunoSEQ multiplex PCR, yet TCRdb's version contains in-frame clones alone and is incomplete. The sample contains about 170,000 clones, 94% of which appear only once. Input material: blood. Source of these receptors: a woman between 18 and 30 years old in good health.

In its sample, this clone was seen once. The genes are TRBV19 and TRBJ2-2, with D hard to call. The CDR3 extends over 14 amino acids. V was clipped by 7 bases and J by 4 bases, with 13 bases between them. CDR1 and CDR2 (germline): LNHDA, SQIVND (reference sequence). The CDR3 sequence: CASTPTGSTGELFF. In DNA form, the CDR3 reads TGTGCCAGTACCCCGACTGGGTCCACCGGGGAGCTGTTTTTT.

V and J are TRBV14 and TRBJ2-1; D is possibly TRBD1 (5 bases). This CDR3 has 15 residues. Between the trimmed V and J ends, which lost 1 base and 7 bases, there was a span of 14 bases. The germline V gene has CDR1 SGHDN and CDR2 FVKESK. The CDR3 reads CASSQVGRVPNEQFF. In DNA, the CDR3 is TGTGCCAGCAGCCAAGTAGGCAGGGTTCCTAATGAGCAGTTCTTC.

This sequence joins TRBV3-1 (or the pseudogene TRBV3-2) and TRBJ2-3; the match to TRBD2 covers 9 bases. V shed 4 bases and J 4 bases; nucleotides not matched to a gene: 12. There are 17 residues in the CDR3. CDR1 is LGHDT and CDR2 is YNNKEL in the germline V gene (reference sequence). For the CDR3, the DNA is TGTGCCAGCAGCCGCTACCCTCCGGGACTAGCTGCAGATACGCAGTATTTT. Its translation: CASSRYPPGLAADTQYF.

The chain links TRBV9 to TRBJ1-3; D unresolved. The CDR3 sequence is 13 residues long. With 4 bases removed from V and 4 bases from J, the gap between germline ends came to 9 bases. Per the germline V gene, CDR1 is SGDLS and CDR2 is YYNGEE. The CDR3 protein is CASSLEGGNTIYF. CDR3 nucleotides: TGTGCCAGCAGCCTCGAAGGGGGAAACACCATATATTTT.

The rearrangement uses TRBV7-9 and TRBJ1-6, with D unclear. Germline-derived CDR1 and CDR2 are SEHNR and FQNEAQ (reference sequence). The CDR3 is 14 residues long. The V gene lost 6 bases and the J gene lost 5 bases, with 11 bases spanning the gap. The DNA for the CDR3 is TGTGCCAGCAGTCGTTTTTCCGATAATTCACCCCTCCACTTT. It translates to CASSRFSDNSPLHF.